A single sample is the source of the 2 T cell receptor beta chains below, sequenced in a study of T-cell reconstitution after alpha-beta-depleted transplantation in children. For TCRbeta, the library was prepared with unique molecular identifiers. TCRdb ran MiXCR on the PCR reads and lists one entry per CDR3 protein. The sample has just under 350,000 distinct CDR3 sequences, about a sixth seen once; the top ten hold about 41%. The material sequenced was PBMCs, mostly from graft donor cells, taken 360 days after TCRalphabeta/CD19-depleted stem cell transplant. These receptors originate from a male patient aged 2-15 years who had a stem cell transplant for acute lymphoblastic leukemia, so the T cells may come from the graft donor.

This clonotype was picked up many times. This rearrangement joins TRBV9 to TRBJ1-6, with a tentative D call TRBD1 (6 bases). The CDR3 covers 15 residues. Trimming cost V 2 bases and J 2 bases, with 8 bases left between them. The germline CDR1 and CDR2 sequences are SGDLS and YYNGEE. Written as DNA, the CDR3 is TGTGCCAGCAGCGTCGGGGGCGCCTATAATTCACCCCTCCACTTT. Protein product: CASSVGGAYNSPLHF.

This clonotype was counted a few times. The genes are TRBV20-1 and TRBJ1-2, with TRBD1 as a possible D gene (6 bases). CDR1 DFQATT and CDR2 SNEGSKA come from the germline V gene (reference sequence). V gave up 0 bases and J gave up 2 bases, with 13 bases separating them. This CDR3 is built from 15 residues. The CDR3 is CSARDPRTANYGYTF. Here the CDR3 DNA reads TGCAGTGCTAGAGATCCCCGGACAGCGAACTATGGCTACACCTTC.